The rows below give T cell receptor beta chains drawn from one sample of a study of CD8+ T cells in alopecia areata. The repertoire was sequenced with immunoSEQ multiplex PCR; TCRdb's copy has only in-frame clones and lacks some. The sample lists 150,000 to 200,000 clones, about 53% occurring once. The material was CD8+ T cells sorted from blood, obtained at week 24, from a patient treated with tofacitinib. The source is a human donor with alopecia areata. The CDR3 runs from the conserved cysteine through the conserved F or W. D genes are given only for firm matches. Clone size appears in some rows only: once, few, many, or a class for an expanded clone.

j_gene,abundance,d_gene,v_gene,CDR3nt,CDR3aa
TRBJ2-1,.,TRBD1,TRBV7-9,TGTGCCAGCAGCTCCACCCTGGGACAGTCCAGCTACAATGAGCAGTTCTTC,CASSSTLGQSSYNEQFF
TRBJ2-3,.,.,TRBV9,TGTGCCAGCAGCGTAGAGGCAGTCACAGATACGCAGTATTTT,CASSVEAVTDTQYF
TRBJ2-7,.,TRBD1,TRBV30,TGCGCCTGGAGTGGTAGACAGGGGGCTTTGTACGAGCAGTACTTC,CAWSGRQGALYEQYF
TRBJ2-7,.,.,TRBV4-1,TGCGCCAGCAGCCAACAGTTTGGGACTGGCTACGAGCAGTACTTC,CASSQQFGTGYEQYF
TRBJ1-1,few,.,TRBV5-4,TGTGCCAGCCCCTGGCGGGCGGGGAACACTGAAGCTTTCTTT,CASPWRAGNTEAFF
TRBJ1-2,.,.,TRBV4-1,TGCGCCAGCAGCCCCGAGGACAGAGGGACCTACACCTTC,CASSPEDRGTYTF
TRBJ2-7,.,TRBD1,TRBV7-9,TGTGCCAGCAGGCCCGCGGACAGGGACTACGAGCAGTACTTC,CASRPADRDYEQYF
TRBJ1-1,.,.,TRBV6-5,TGTGCCAGCAGTCTTACAGTTACCACTGAAGCTTTCTTT,CASSLTVTTEAFF
TRBJ1-4,.,.,TRBV4-3,TGCGCCAGCAGCCAAGATGACAAGGCTAATGAAAAACTGTTTTTT,CASSQDDKANEKLFF
TRBJ1-5,.,TRBD1,TRBV7-2,TGTGCCAGCAGCTTATGGGGACAGGGGCGGCAGCCCCAGCATTTT,CASSLWGQGRQPQHF
TRBJ2-1,few,TRBD2,TRBV9,TGTGCCAGCAGCCAAGAAGGCGGGGGGAGGAATGAGCAGTTCTTC,CASSQEGGGRNEQFF
TRBJ2-3,.,.,TRBV4-1,TGCGCCAGCAGCCAAGAGGCGGTTCCTACCCCCACAGATACGCAGTATTTT,CASSQEAVPTPTDTQYF
TRBJ2-1,.,.,TRBV7-6,TGTGCCAGCAGCCCCCGACCCCTTTCGGGCAATGAGCAGTTCTTC,CASSPRPLSGNEQFF
TRBJ1-1,.,.,TRBV30,TGTGCCTGGAGTATACAGGGGAACACTGAAGCTTTCTTT,CAWSIQGNTEAFF
TRBJ2-7,.,TRBD1,TRBV5-6,TGTGCCAGCAGCAACGGACAGGCGGCCTACGAGCAGTACTTC,CASSNGQAAYEQYF
TRBJ2-1,.,TRBD1,TRBV19,TGTGCCAGTAGTTACGCCAGGGGGTTTCGGAATGAGCAGTTCTTC,CASSYARGFRNEQFF